One and the same sample provided the 32 T cell receptor beta chains below, sequenced in a study of long-term antiretroviral therapy in people with HIV. At survey level, the immunoSEQ assay was run in its v3.0 version. Generated by immunoSEQ multiplex PCR, the TCRdb table keeps only in-frame clones and is missing some. The sample lists 20,000 to 25,000 clones, more than 80% seen once, with more than 8% in the top ten. The sample was unsorted PBMCs, taken 7.6 years after starting antiretroviral therapy. These receptors came from a woman aged 35 to 49 with HIV.

The chain couples TRBV10-2 to TRBJ2-7; the D gene is possibly TRBD1 (6 bases). CDR3 size: 14 residues. From germline, CDR1 is WSHSY and CDR2 SAAADI. The V gene lost 8 bases and the J gene lost 3 bases, with 17 bases spanning the gap. The CDR3 DNA sequence: TGCGCCAGCGGATACAGGGAAGGAAGCTACGAGCAGTACTTC. This translates into CASGYREGSYEQYF.

J is TRBJ1-1 and V is TRBV11-2; D unresolved. Trimming stripped 4 bases from V and 11 bases from J, with 11 bases between. The CDR3 is made up of 11 amino acids. CDR1 is SGHAT, CDR2 FQNNGV, per germline. The CDR3 protein is CASSSHNRAFF. CDR3 nucleotides: TGTGCCAGCAGCTCGCACAATAGGGCTTTCTTT.

V and J are TRBV11-2 and TRBJ2-5, with TRBD2 matching 14 bases. Trimming took 5 bases from V and 6 from J; bases not matched to a gene: 5. The germline V gene encodes CDR1 SGHAT and CDR2 FQNNGV. The CDR3 consists of 15 residues. CDR3 coding DNA: TGTGCCAGCAGCCCCCGGACTAGCGGGGGGCAGACCCAGTACTTC. Its translation: CASSPRTSGGQTQYF. Full variable domain (outside the CDR3, taken from reference TRBV11-2 and TRBJ2-5): EAGVAQSPRYKIIEKRQSVAFWCNPISGHATLYWYQQILGQGPKLLIQFQNNGVVDDSQLPKDRFSAERLKGVDSTLKIQPAKLEDSAVYLCASSPRTSGGQTQYFGPGTRLLVL.

The chain uses TRBV10-3 and TRBJ2-5; 14 bases are a match to TRBD2. J lost 6 bases, V lost 4 bases, and 7 bases had no gene match. The germline V gene encodes CDR1 ENHRY and CDR2 SYGVKD. The CDR3 length is 16 residues. The CDR3 nucleotides read TGTGCCATCAGTGCTCCGACTAGCGGGGGGGACCAGACCCAGTACTTC. The encoded protein is CAISAPTSGGDQTQYF.

The sample holds a few counts of this clone. The rearrangement uses TRBV6-5 and TRBJ1-2; tentative D call: TRBD1 (6 bases). CDR3 length: 14 residues. Trimming took off 0 bases at V and 5 bases at J, with 10 bases between the two ends. Germline V gene data show CDR1 as MNHEY and CDR2 as SVGAGI. Here the CDR3 reads CASSYSFQGYGYTF. The CDR3 DNA reads as TGTGCCAGCAGTTACTCGTTCCAGGGGTATGGCTACACCTTC.

The chain uses TRBV14 and TRBJ1-4, with D uncertain. CDR1 SGHDN and CDR2 FVKESK come from the germline V gene. The CDR3 is 14 residues long. The ends were cut back, 1 base at V and 8 bases at J, with 11 bases in the middle. This chain's CDR3 is CASSQGARSEKLFF. The CDR3 nucleotides read TGTGCCAGCAGCCAAGGTGCAAGGTCGGAAAAACTGTTTTTT.

The table lists this clone with a count of one. The chain uses TRBV6-1 and TRBJ1-1; 11 nucleotides agree with TRBD1. Unmatched junction bases numbered 8, after V lost 0 bases and J lost 5 bases. The CDR3 is 17 amino acids. CDR1 MNHNS and CDR2 SASEGT come from the germline V gene. CDR3 in amino acids: CASSEALGTGGRTEAFF. Written as DNA, the CDR3 is TGTGCCAGCAGTGAAGCGCTAGGGACAGGGGGGAGGACTGAAGCTTTCTTT.

The chain carries TRBV11-2 and TRBJ2-1; D may be TRBD2 (5 bases). This CDR3 spans 15 amino acids. V gave up 5 bases and J gave up 12 bases, with 23 bases separating them. Germline CDR1 is SGHAT and CDR2 is FQNNGV. CDR3 sequence reads: CASSQTSLSGERQFF. CDR3 DNA: TGTGCCAGCAGCCAGACCTCATTGTCCGGGGAAAGGCAGTTCTTC.

This chain links TRBV9 with TRBJ1-3; no firm D call. V lost 3 bases, J lost 0 bases, and 22 bases lay in between. Germline V gene sequence: CDR1 SGDLS, CDR2 YYNGEE. CDR3 length equals 19 residues. The CDR3 here is CASSAANTGYGSSGNTIYF. CDR3 in DNA: TGTGCCAGCAGCGCAGCCAATACCGGCTACGGGTCCTCTGGAAACACCATATATTTT.

The table lists this clone with a count of one. The genes are TRBV27 and TRBJ2-3, with unresolved D. CDR1 and CDR2 (germline): MNHEY, SMNVEV (reference sequence). The CDR3 is made up of 16 amino acids. V was pared by 6 bases and J by 1 base, with 17 bases between. Here the CDR3 reads CASRPILGRGTDTQYF. DNA of the CDR3: TGTGCCAGCAGACCAATCCTTGGGCGAGGCACAGATACGCAGTATTTT.

This chain joins TRBV6-6 and TRBJ1-2, with 8 bases matching TRBD1. The CDR3 covers 16 residues. V dropped 2 bases and J dropped 4; count of bases not matched to a gene: 9. Per the germline V gene, CDR1 is MNHNY and CDR2 is SVGAGI (reference sequence). Written as DNA, the CDR3 is TGTGCCAGCAGTTACCAGAGACAGGGGAAGGGCTATGGCTACACCTTC. Encoded protein: CASSYQRQGKGYGYTF.

Only one count was recorded for this clone. The genes are TRBV29-1 and TRBJ1-2; D call uncertain. V lost 7 bases and J lost 3, with 18 bases in between. The length of the CDR3 is 14 residues. Germline V lookup: CDR1 SQVTM, CDR2 ANQGSEA. The CDR3 is CSAKAGRPYYGYTF. The DNA for the CDR3 is TGCAGCGCTAAAGCGGGAAGACCTTACTATGGCTACACCTTC.

The chain carries TRBV27 and TRBJ2-3; 11 bases agree with TRBD2. The germline gives CDR1 MNHEY, CDR2 SMNVEV (reference sequence). The CDR3 is made up of 16 amino acids. Trimming at V came to 9 bases and at J to 0 bases, leaving 8 bases not matched to a gene. The CDR3 nucleotides read TGTGCCAGGTCGATAGCGGGGGGGTCTAGCACAGATACGCAGTATTTT. Protein: CARSIAGGSSTDTQYF.

The rearrangement links TRBV5-1 to TRBJ2-2, with a tentative D call TRBD2 (6 bases). Trimming took off 4 bases at V and 2 bases at J, with 15 bases between the two ends. Looked up from germline, CDR1 is SGHRS and CDR2 is YFSETQ. The CDR3 runs to 16 residues. CDR3 in amino acids: CASSLVGTVNTGELFF. In DNA, the CDR3 is TGCGCCAGCAGCCTTGTCGGGACTGTTAACACCGGGGAGCTGTTTTTT.

The chain uses TRBV12-2 and TRBJ2-3. TRBV12-2 is assigned pseudogene status. The CDR3 totals 13 residues. The CDR3 is CARWGASTDTQYF. DNA of the CDR3: TGTGCAAGATGGGGGGCCTCTACAGATACGCAGTATTTT.

The V and J genes are TRBV27 and TRBJ2-5; TRBD1 matches 8 bases. Germline CDR1 is MNHEY and CDR2 is SMNVEV (reference sequence). This CDR3 has 16 residues. The V and J ends lost 0 bases and 5 bases, in that order; junction bases with no gene match: 8. In DNA form, the CDR3 reads TGTGCCAGCAGTTTATCGGGCAGGGGGCATAGGGAGACCCAGTACTTC. This codes for CASSLSGRGHRETQYF.

The gene calls are TRBV19 and TRBJ2-7; the match to TRBD1 covers 8 bases. The ends lost 6 bases at V and 4 bases at J; junction bases unmatched: 14. The germline gives CDR1 LNHDA, CDR2 SQIVND (reference sequence). There are 16 residues in the CDR3. As DNA, the CDR3 is TGTGCCAGTAGCCACCAGACAGGGGCCTTCGGTTACGAGCAGTACTTC. This encodes CASSHQTGAFGYEQYF.

The chain recombines TRBV7-9 with TRBJ1-6; no definite D call. The CDR3 is 16 residues long. Germline loops: CDR1 SEHNR, CDR2 FQNEAQ (reference sequence). V lost 5 bases to trimming and J lost 7 bases, with 18 bases between them. CDR3 loop: CASSTYRLEANSPLHF. Here the CDR3 DNA reads TGTGCCAGCAGCACCTACCGCCTCGAGGCAAATTCACCCCTCCACTTT.

The genes are TRBV19 and TRBJ1-2, with TRBD1 matching 7 bases. J gave up 4 bases and V 9 bases, and 5 bases lay outside the gene matches. This CDR3 contains 12 residues. Looked up from germline, CDR1 is LNHDA and CDR2 is SQIVND (reference sequence). This chain's CDR3 is CASQGQSYGYTF. In DNA form, the CDR3 reads TGTGCCAGCCAGGGACAGAGCTATGGCTACACCTTC.

The chain employs TRBV7-9 and TRBJ1-2; D gene unclear. The CDR3 spans 15 residues. Germline loops: CDR1 SEHNR, CDR2 FQNEAQ (reference sequence). V lost 1 base and J lost 7, with 16 bases in between. In DNA form, the CDR3 reads TGTGCCAGCAGCTTAGAAGCCACCCGGAGGGTTGGCTACACCTTC. Its protein is CASSLEATRRVGYTF.

The chain joins TRBV19 to TRBJ2-3; perhaps TRBD2 as D (5 bases). The V and J ends lost 2 bases and 0 bases respectively, with 12 bases between them. The CDR3 is 16 residues long. CDR1 is LNHDA and CDR2 is SQIVND in the germline V gene (reference sequence). The chain's CDR3 is CASSISARGSTDTQYF. CDR3 in DNA: TGTGCCAGTAGTATATCGGCCCGGGGTAGCACAGATACGCAGTATTTT.

The rearrangement joins TRBV5-1 to TRBJ1-1, with a tentative D call TRBD1 (5 bases). The CDR3 is 14 residues long. Per the germline V gene, CDR1 is SGHRS and CDR2 is YFSETQ. Trimming stripped 0 bases from V and 5 bases from J, with 11 bases between. CDR3 in DNA: TGCGCCAGCAGCTTGGGGGCGGGGGAAACTGAAGCTTTCTTT. Protein sequence: CASSLGAGETEAFF. The complete variable domain, with remaining parts taken from reference TRBV5-1 and TRBJ1-1, reads KAGVTQTPRYLIKTRGQQVTLSCSPISGHRSVSWYQQTPGQGLQFLFEYFSETQRNKGNFPGRFSGRQFSNSRSEMNVSTLELGDSALYLCASSLGAGETEAFFGQGTRLTVV.

The chain recombines TRBV7-6 with TRBJ2-3, with 8 nucleotides matching TRBD2. V was clipped by 5 bases and J by 6 bases; unmatched bases: 13. Looked up from germline, CDR1 is SGHVS and CDR2 is FNYEAQ. This CDR3 is built from 16 residues. The CDR3 nucleotides are TGTGCCAGCAGCCCCCTGTCCGGGGGGGCCATTGATACGCAGTATTTT. It is translated as CASSPLSGGAIDTQYF.

This clone occurred once. The genes are TRBV5-6 and TRBJ1-6; D possibly corresponds to TRBD1 (6 bases). The CDR3 loop spans 15 amino acids. Trimming shortened V by 4 bases and J by 7 bases, and 15 bases separated the two germline ends. CDR1 SGHDT and CDR2 YYEEEE come from the germline V gene. CDR3 residues: CASSPRMDRNSPLHF. CDR3 bases: TGTGCCAGCAGCCCGAGAATGGACAGAAATTCACCCCTCCACTTT.

The rearrangement joins TRBV10-3 to TRBJ2-3, with TRBD2 identical over 14 bases. V was clipped by 5 bases and J by 0 bases; unmatched bases: 4. The germline V gene encodes CDR1 ENHRY and CDR2 SYGVKD. The CDR3 extends over 17 amino acids. CDR3 residues: CAISKTSGGGSTDTQYF. The CDR3, as DNA: TGTGCCATCAGTAAGACTAGCGGGGGGGGTAGCACAGATACGCAGTATTTT.

This clone was seen only once. The chain is built from TRBV4-3 and TRBJ2-2, with TRBD1 as a possible D gene (5 bases). Germline values: CDR1 LGHNA, CDR2 YSLEER. Trimming shortened V by 1 base and J by 1 base, and 10 bases separated the two germline ends. The CDR3 sequence is 16 residues long. CDR3 region: CASSQGQTLNTGELFF. In DNA form, the CDR3 reads TGCGCCAGCAGCCAAGGACAGACCTTGAACACCGGGGAGCTGTTTTTT.

This clone was seen just once. The J gene is TRBJ1-5, the V gene TRBV19; 7 bases align to TRBD1. The CDR3 consists of 16 residues. The ends lost 4 bases at V and 0 bases at J; junction bases unmatched: 6. The germline gives CDR1 LNHDA, CDR2 SQIVND (reference sequence). The CDR3 protein is CASSTQGVNSNQPQHF. CDR3 in DNA: TGTGCCAGTAGTACGCAGGGGGTGAATAGCAATCAGCCCCAGCATTTT.

The genes are TRBV27 and TRBJ2-2; 9 nucleotides line up with TRBD1. Germline trimming cut 2 bases from V and 6 bases from J; bases unmatched to any gene: 4. The CDR3 runs 15 residues. Germline-derived CDR1 and CDR2 are MNHEY and SMNVEV (reference sequence). CDR3 protein: CASSLGQGTAGELFF. For the CDR3, the DNA is TGTGCCAGCAGTTTAGGACAGGGGACGGCCGGGGAGCTGTTTTTT.

This chain joins TRBV6-6 and TRBJ2-7; 10 positions match TRBD1. Germline V CDR1 and CDR2: MNHNY, SVGAGI (reference sequence). This CDR3 is 14 amino acids long. The junction had 7 bases not matched to a gene; V was cut back by 5 bases and J by 6 bases. CDR3 region: CASSDRDRGSEQYF. DNA of the CDR3: TGTGCCAGCAGTGACCGGGACAGGGGTTCCGAGCAGTACTTC.

The rearrangement uses TRBV5-1 and TRBJ2-2; D call uncertain. The germline V gene encodes CDR1 SGHRS and CDR2 YFSETQ. Trimming took off 2 bases at V and 4 bases at J, with 12 bases between the two ends. This CDR3 contains 15 residues. The CDR3 region has the DNA TGCGCCAGCAGCTTTGAAAGGCCTCCCACCGGGGAGCTGTTTTTT. Translated: CASSFERPPTGELFF.

This chain connects TRBV6-9 to TRBJ2-7; TRBD1 aligns across 8 bases. V was clipped by 5 bases and J by 6 bases; unmatched bases: 12. The germline V gene encodes CDR1 MNHGY and CDR2 SVAAGI. The CDR3 has 15 residues. The CDR3 is CASSQTGAVGLEQYF. Written as DNA, the CDR3 is TGTGCCAGCAGTCAGACAGGGGCGGTTGGTCTCGAGCAGTACTTC.

The V and J genes are TRBV7-3 and TRBJ2-1; D remains unclear. Germline V CDR1 and CDR2: SGHTA, FQGTGA. The V and J ends lost 5 bases and 9 bases respectively, with 14 bases between them. The CDR3 is 13 residues long. The CDR3 DNA follows: TGTGCCAGCAGCCGAGACCCGCCAGGTGAGCAGTTCTTC. Protein sequence: CASSRDPPGEQFF.